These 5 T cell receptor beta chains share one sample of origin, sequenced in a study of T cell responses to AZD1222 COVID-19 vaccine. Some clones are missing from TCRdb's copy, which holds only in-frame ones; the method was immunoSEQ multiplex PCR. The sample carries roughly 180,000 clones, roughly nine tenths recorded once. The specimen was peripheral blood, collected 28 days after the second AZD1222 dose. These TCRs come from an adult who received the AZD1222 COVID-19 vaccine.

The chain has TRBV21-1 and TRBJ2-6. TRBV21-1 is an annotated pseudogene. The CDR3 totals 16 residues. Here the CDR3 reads CASSKGSFSGANVLTF. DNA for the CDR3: TGTGCCAGCAGCAAAGGATCGTTCTCTGGGGCCAACGTCCTGACTTTC.

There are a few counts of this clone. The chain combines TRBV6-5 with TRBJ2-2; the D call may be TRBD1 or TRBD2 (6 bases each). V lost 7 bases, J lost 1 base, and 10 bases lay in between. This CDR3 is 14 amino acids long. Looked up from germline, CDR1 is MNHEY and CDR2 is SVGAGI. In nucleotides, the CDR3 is TGTGCCAGCAAAGGGGGAGGGAACACCGGGGAGCTGTTTTTT. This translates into CASKGGGNTGELFF.

The CDR3 here is CASSLAAGADEQYF. The CDR3 nucleotides are TGTGCCAGCAGCTTAGCGGCAGGGGCCGACGAGCAGTACTTC. The chain combines TRBV7-9 with TRBJ2-7; weak D call: TRBD1 (6 bases). The ends were cut back, 0 bases at V and 5 bases at J, with 11 bases in the middle. This CDR3 is 14 amino acids long. The germline V gene encodes CDR1 SEHNR and CDR2 FQNEAQ (reference sequence).

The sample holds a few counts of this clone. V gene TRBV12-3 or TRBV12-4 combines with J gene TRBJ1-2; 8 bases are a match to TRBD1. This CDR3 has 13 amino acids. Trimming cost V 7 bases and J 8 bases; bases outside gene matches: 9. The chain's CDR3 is CASNVGQAPGYTF. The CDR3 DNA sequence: TGTGCCAGCAACGTGGGACAGGCGCCAGGCTACACCTTC.

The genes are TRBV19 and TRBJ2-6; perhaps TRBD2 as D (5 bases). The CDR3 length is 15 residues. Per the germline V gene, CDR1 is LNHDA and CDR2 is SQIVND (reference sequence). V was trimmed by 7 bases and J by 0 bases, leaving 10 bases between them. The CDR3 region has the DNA TGTGCCAGTACGGGATCTGACTCTGGGGCCAACGTCCTGACTTTC. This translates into CASTGSDSGANVLTF.